This is a list of T cell receptor beta chains from one sample in a study of a mutant IDH1 vaccine in newly diagnosed glioma. Clones were read by immunoSEQ multiplex PCR, and TCRdb kept only the in-frame ones, dropping some. The sample holds roughly 60,000 clones, about four fifths seen once. These TCRs' antigens remain unknown. This specimen consisted of PBMCs, obtained from a glioma patient whose treatment included an IDH1 peptide vaccine. The receptors were gathered from a man aged 40-55 years with glioma. CDR3s leave out the opening cysteine and the closing phenylalanine or tryptophan.

ASSDSAGGPNEQF | TRBJ2-1 | TRBV6-4
ATRLAGGLADTQY | TRBJ2-3 | TRBV6-1
ASKNYGYT | TRBJ1-2 | TRBV19
ASTLKAGGGGELF | TRBJ2-2 | TRBV7-2
ASSYGTGGYEQY | TRBJ2-7 | TRBV6-5
ASSQVRGRGQETQY | TRBJ2-5 | TRBV4-2
ASSISSYEQY | TRBJ2-7 | TRBV5-4
ASSYLNYGYT | TRBJ1-2 | TRBV7-7
ASSSGSWDEQF | TRBJ2-1 | TRBV6-4
ASSQEGGRLGLNTQY | TRBJ2-3 | TRBV4-3
ASSSRGLSTETF | TRBJ1-1 | TRBV6-6
ASSFLNGANEKLF | TRBJ1-4 | TRBV5-6
ASREGGQPQH | TRBJ1-5 | TRBV12-2
ASSLPLRDRGPNTEAF | TRBJ1-1 | TRBV5-8
AWSPPLTRGLYVALH | TRBJ1-6 | TRBV30
ASSLVTGIDEQF | TRBJ2-1 | TRBV5-1
ASSLSGELF | TRBJ2-2 | TRBV19
ASSRETSGANVLT | TRBJ2-6 | TRBV19
ASSLAPNEKLF | TRBJ1-4 | TRBV5-5
ASSQAGSGEQF | TRBJ2-1 | TRBV4-3
ASTLPQVRATNEKLF | TRBJ1-4 | TRBV10-1
ASSSGGFGTEAF | TRBJ1-1 | TRBV5-4
ASNPLAAGGGTDTQY | TRBJ2-3 | TRBV7-6
ASSLDGQAYEQY | TRBJ2-7 | TRBV5-1
ASSLLRDRVVADYGYT | TRBJ1-2 | TRBV7-8
ASSLDRGETQY | TRBJ2-5 | TRBV5-4
SAILTGELF | TRBJ2-2 | TRBV20-1
ASSFGGAGDTDTQY | TRBJ2-3 | TRBV7-2